A single sample gave rise to the 24 T cell receptor beta chains below, sequenced in a study of tumor-infiltrating lymphocytes in primary liver carcinoma. Unsorted whole blood yielded blood RNA, and germline DNA was extracted as well. Starting from 500 ng of total RNA, TCR beta cDNA was produced with a primer in the constant region. Investigators got TCR beta libraries out of three nested multiplex PCR rounds, done with slightly modified ARM-PCR. TRBV1-TRBV30 forward primers paired with a C-beta reverse primer drove the first two PCR rounds, about 10 cycles each. TCRdb analysed the multiplex PCR reads with MiXCR anew, one entry per CDR3 protein. The top ten hold 5.5% to 8% of the sample, which has about 330,000 distinct CDR3 sequences, almost 65% seen once. Sequencing was done on a sample of peripheral blood. The source of these receptors is a man aged 40-50 years with primary liver carcinoma and hepatitis B virus infection.

About this clonotype itself: At one end the junction does not follow the germline gene, possibly because of a read error. This chain uses TRBV29-1 with TRBJ2-1; the D is unclear. Germline CDR1 SQVTM, CDR2 ANQGSEA. The CDR3 is 14 amino acids. The CDR3 DNA is TGCATCGTTAGGTGCGAGATATCCTACAATGAGCAGTTCTTC. This encodes CIVRCEISYNEQFF.

Comments on this clonotype: This is likely a read error, given that the CDR3 carries no conserved phenylalanine or tryptophan at its end. Here the CDR3 DNA reads TGTGCCAGCAACTTAGCTTGGAGCGGGAGATCCTACGAGCAGTACTCC. Its protein product is CASNLAWSGRSYEQYS. The chain carries TRBV11-2 and TRBJ2-7, with 8 bases that match TRBD2. The CDR3 is 16 residues long. From germline, CDR1 is SGHAT and CDR2 FQNNGV.

This clonotype appeared a few times. The J gene is TRBJ1-1, the V gene TRBV7-8; D is perhaps TRBD1 (5 bases). This CDR3 spans 15 amino acids. V was cut by 4 bases and J by 2 bases, with 14 bases left in between. Germline CDR1 is SGHVS and CDR2 is FQNEAQ. The CDR3 DNA reads as TGTGCCAGCAGCTCTTACGACAGTTTTAACACTGAAGCTTTCTTT. This encodes CASSSYDSFNTEAFF.

The CDR3 here is CARSTRGRTNTEAFF. The CDR3 DNA reads TGCGCCAGGAGCACCCGCGGACGGACGAACACTGAAGCTTTCTTT. This chain connects TRBV5-1 to TRBJ1-1, with D hard to call. The germline V gene encodes CDR1 SGHRS and CDR2 YFSETQ. V lost 8 bases to trimming and J lost 1 base, with 18 bases between them. The CDR3 length is 15 residues. Complete variable domain (other parts from reference TRBV5-1 and TRBJ1-1): KAGVTQTPRYLIKTRGQQVTLSCSPISGHRSVSWYQQTPGQGLQFLFEYFSETQRNKGNFPGRFSGRQFSNSRSEMNVSTLELGDSALYLCARSTRGRTNTEAFFGQGTRLTVV.

On this clonotype: Here the CDR3 omits its conserved ending phenylalanine or tryptophan, so a read error is the likely source. This sequence joins TRBV11-1 and TRBJ1-6; TRBD1 matches at 9 bases. This CDR3 has 15 amino acids. Germline V CDR1 and CDR2: SGHAT, FQDESV (reference sequence). The CDR3 region has the DNA TGTGCCAGCGGCTTAATCGGGACAGGGAATTCACCCCTCCACCTT. It translates to CASGLIGTGNSPLHL.

There are many counts of this clonotype. This chain connects TRBV6-5 to TRBJ1-2, with D unclear. There are 12 residues in the CDR3. V was cut by 5 bases and J by 8 bases, with 12 bases left in between. CDR1 is MNHEY and CDR2 is SVGAGI in the germline V gene. As DNA, the CDR3 is TGTGCCAGCAGTAGAGGAACCGAGGGCTACACCTTC. Amino acid sequence: CASSRGTEGYTF.

About this clonotype itself: A read error may produce the germline difference seen at one junction end. The CDR3: CASSFWGRMNPGELFF. DNA of the CDR3: TGTGCCAGCAGTTTTTGGGGTCGGATGAACCCCGGGGAGCTGTTTTTT. The J gene is TRBJ2-2, the V gene TRBV28; D is uncertain. Germline CDR1 and CDR2: MDHEN and SYDVKM. This CDR3 has 16 amino acids. Variable domain in full (rest from reference TRBV28 and TRBJ2-2): DVKVTQSSRYLVKRTGEKVFLECVQDMDHENMFWYRQDPGLGLRLIYFSYDVKMKEKGDIPEGYSVSREKKERFSLILESASTNQTSMYLCASSFWGRMNPGELFFGEGSRLTVL.

In the case of this clonotype: This CDR3 is missing its conserved last phenylalanine or tryptophan, likely due to a read error. This chain connects TRBV11-2 to TRBJ2-3; D may be TRBD1 or TRBD2 (6 bases each). The CDR3 length is 16 residues. V was cut by 0 bases and J by 7 bases, with 17 bases left in between. Germline V gene data show CDR1 as SGHAT and CDR2 as FQNNGV. CDR3 coding DNA: TGTGCCAGCAGCTTAGATGGACACGGGGGCAGATATACGCAGTATTCT. Its translation is CASSLDGHGGRYTQYS.

The chain combines TRBV6-1 with TRBJ1-1; D is undetermined. Looked up from germline, CDR1 is MNHNS and CDR2 is SASEGT. This CDR3 has 13 amino acids. V lost 6 bases to trimming and J lost 6 bases, with 14 bases between them. The CDR3 bases are TGTGCCAGCAGCAGACGGGAAGGCGCTGAAGCTTTCTTT. Its translation: CASSRREGAEAFF.

A word on this clonotype: With a much larger clone just one base away, this may be a read error. The chain joins TRBV29-1 to TRBJ2-3; D may be TRBD1 (5 bases). Germline CDR1 reads SQVTM; CDR2 reads ANQGSEA. V was cut by 8 bases and J by 2 bases, with 20 bases left in between. The CDR3 spans 15 residues. In DNA form, the CDR3 reads TGCAGCATCGAGACAGTCCCTCCATCCACAGATACGCAGTATTTT. It translates to CSIETVPPSTDTQYF.

Comment on this clonotype: The germline gene is not matched at one end of the junction; a read error may be the cause. The V gene is TRBV5-4, the J gene TRBJ1-2, with 7 bases identical to TRBD1. The CDR3 covers 14 residues. Germline CDR1 reads SGHNT; CDR2 reads YYREEE (reference sequence). The CDR3 bases are TGTGCCAGCAGCCCACCGACAGGGTTAAGTGGCTACATCTTC. Translating it yields CASSPPTGLSGYIF. The entire variable domain, with the rest obtained from reference TRBV5-4 and TRBJ1-2, is as follows: ETGVTQSPTHLIKTRGQQVTLRCSSQSGHNTVSWYQQALGQGPQFIFQYYREEENGRGNFPPRFSGLQFPNYSSELNVNALELDDSALYLCASSPPTGLSGYIFGSGTRLTVV.

This chain joins TRBV6-6 and TRBJ2-3; maybe TRBD2 (6 bases). Trimming cost V 8 bases and J 6 bases, with 18 bases left between them. This CDR3 is built from 14 residues. Per germline, CDR1 MNHNY and CDR2 SVGAGI (reference sequence). CDR3 nucleotide sequence: TGTGCCAGCGGCGGGGACCTCTCCCCGGATACGCAGTATTTT. It encodes CASGGDLSPDTQYF.

As to this clonotype: The missing conserved phenylalanine or tryptophan at the end of this CDR3 makes a read error likely. The rearrangement links TRBV5-4 to TRBJ2-1; D is perhaps TRBD1 or TRBD2 (6 bases each). V lost 0 bases to trimming and J lost 6 bases, with 16 bases between them. This CDR3 spans 16 amino acids. CDR1 is SGHNT and CDR2 is YYREEE in the germline V gene (reference sequence). The CDR3 loop is CASSLVGSTGANEQFS. CDR3 nucleotide sequence: TGTGCCAGCAGCTTGGTTGGCAGCACGGGGGCCAATGAGCAGTTCTCC.

This clonotype was detected a few times. This rearrangement joins TRBV5-5 to TRBJ2-1; the match to TRBD2 covers 14 bases. V shed 4 bases and J 10 bases; nucleotides not matched to a gene: 10. Germline V gene sequence: CDR1 SGHKS, CDR2 YYEKEE (reference sequence). This CDR3 spans 16 amino acids. The CDR3 nucleotides read TGTGCCAGCAGCCAATCCGGGACTAGCGGGAGTCGGGAGCAGTTCTTC. This encodes CASSQSGTSGSREQFF.

On this clonotype itself: A read error may produce the germline difference seen at one junction end. This sequence joins TRBV11-2 and TRBJ2-7; 7 nucleotides match TRBD1. CDR1 is SGHAT and CDR2 is FQNNGV in the germline V gene. This CDR3 region has 14 residues. CDR3 in amino acids: CATSRTDRSYEQYF. Here the CDR3 DNA reads TGTGCCACCAGCCGAACGGACAGGTCCTATGAGCAGTACTTC.

This clonotype was counted ten times or more. This chain links TRBV11-2 with TRBJ2-5; the D gene is possibly TRBD2 (6 bases). Trimming took 0 bases from V and 3 from J, leaving 11 bases between them. CDR3 length: 15 residues. In germline, CDR1 is SGHAT, CDR2 FQNNGV. The CDR3 spells CASSLDGGKEETQYF. In DNA, the CDR3 is TGTGCCAGCAGCTTAGATGGGGGGAAAGAAGAGACCCAGTACTTC.

In this sample, this clonotype turned up many times. This chain connects TRBV29-1 to TRBJ2-5; TRBD1 is a possible D gene (5 bases). The germline V gene encodes CDR1 SQVTM and CDR2 ANQGSEA. CDR3 length: 14 residues. The germline V and J ends were trimmed by 3 bases and 3 bases, with 14 bases remaining between them. The CDR3 DNA sequence: TGCAGCGTTGAGAGGACAATAAAGGAAGAGACCCAGTACTTC. Amino acids: CSVERTIKEETQYF.

Ten or more counts support this clonotype. This CDR3 is CASSLVGGNQPQHF. In nucleotides, the CDR3 is TGTGCCAGCAGCTTAGTTGGGGGGAATCAGCCCCAGCATTTT. The chain is built from TRBV11-2 and TRBJ1-5; D might be TRBD1 (5 bases). CDR3 length: 14 residues. V gave up 1 base and J gave up 4 bases, with 8 bases separating them. CDR1 and CDR2 from the germline V gene are SGHAT and FQNNGV.

The rearrangement uses TRBV5-4 and TRBJ2-3; 10 bases are shared with TRBD1. V lost 2 bases and J lost 3; bases outside the gene matches: 3. The CDR3 covers 15 residues. Germline CDR1 is SGHNT and CDR2 is YYREEE (reference sequence). The CDR3 nucleotides are TGTGCCAGCAGCTTAGTGGACAGGGGGACAGATACGCAGTATTTT. Translation: CASSLVDRGTDTQYF.

This CDR3 is CASSLYNNYGYTF. CDR3 in DNA: TGCGCCAGCAGCTTGTACAATAACTATGGCTACACCTTC. The chain has TRBV5-1 and TRBJ1-2, with D unresolved. Germline CDR1 and CDR2: SGHRS and YFSETQ. V was clipped by 1 base and J by 1 base, with 5 bases between them. There are 13 residues in the CDR3.

About this clonotype itself: A much larger clone lies a single base off, so this may be a read error. The chain has TRBV11-2 and TRBJ1-3; no reliable D call. The CDR3 sequence is 18 residues long. The germline V gene has CDR1 SGHAT and CDR2 FQNNGV. Trimming took 0 bases from V and 0 from J, leaving 15 bases between them. CDR3 DNA: TGTGCCAGCAGCTTAGAGGGGTCAGCAGAGAGCTCTGGAAACACCATATATTTT. This gives the protein CASSLEGSAESSGNTIYF.

This clonotype was observed many times. This rearrangement joins TRBV11-2 to TRBJ2-1, with 7 bases aligning to TRBD2. Germline CDR1 and CDR2: SGHAT and FQNNGV. J gave up 15 bases and V 5 bases, and 10 bases lay outside the gene matches. The CDR3 totals 12 residues. CDR3 residues: CASSATSLLGFF. Here the CDR3 DNA reads TGTGCCAGCAGCGCGACTAGCCTTCTTGGGTTCTTC. The complete variable domain, with remaining parts taken from reference TRBV11-2 and TRBJ2-1, reads EAGVAQSPRYKIIEKRQSVAFWCNPISGHATLYWYQQILGQGPKLLIQFQNNGVVDDSQLPKDRFSAERLKGVDSTLKIQPAKLEDSAVYLCASSATSLLGFFGPGTRLTVL.

This clonotype was seen ten or more times. The chain employs TRBV10-3 and TRBJ2-7; D is unresolved. Germline CDR1 ENHRY, CDR2 SYGVKD. Deletions cut 3 bases from V and 3 bases from J, with 3 bases between. This CDR3 contains 11 residues. The CDR3 sequence is CAISDVYEQYF. CDR3 nucleotides: TGTGCCATCAGTGACGTCTACGAGCAGTACTTC.

The chain joins TRBV5-6 to TRBJ1-6; D is ambiguous. This CDR3 region has 15 residues. Germline CDR1 SGHDT, CDR2 YYEEEE. V was shortened by 2 bases and J by 10 bases, with 16 bases between the two germline ends. Here the CDR3 reads CASSLGAASSSPLHF. For the CDR3, the DNA is TGTGCCAGCAGCTTAGGAGCGGCGTCTTCCTCACCCCTCCACTTT.